The T cell receptor (beta chain) under discussion was sequenced for a study of blood T cell repertoires in COVID-19. About the research overall: The origin of the acute and convalescent COVID-19 samples was the United States, Italy and Spain. The cDNA or gDNA used as material had been derived from T cells, B-cell-depleted T cells, or PBMCs.

Seattle researchers signed up patients amid active infection and tracked them longitudinally. Authors' processing steps: Reference gene primer amplification in the assay estimated nucleated cell counts. Produced via immunoSEQ multiplex PCR; TCRdb's table is partial and in-frame only. D and trimming were read from the DNA, whereas the V and J calls and clone size are those reported in that table. The sample comprises roughly 69,000 clones, over 65% of which are singletons, and 12% to 15% rests with the top ten. This TCR derives from a man aged 55-75 years with COVID-19, enrolled during active disease. The source material was peripheral blood.

This chain's CDR3 is CASSLDGTGLYGYTF. The CDR3 nucleotides read TGCGCCAGCAGCTTGGACGGGACAGGGCTATATGGCTACACCTTC. This chain joins TRBV5-1 and TRBJ1-2; the match to TRBD1 covers 9 bases. Germline loops: CDR1 SGHRS, CDR2 YFSETQ. The CDR3 covers 15 residues. V was pared by 0 bases and J by 5 bases, with 5 bases of the junction left unmatched.